These 13 T cell receptor beta chains originate from one sample sequenced in a study of T cell responses to AZD1222 COVID-19 vaccine. Repertoires were generated with immunoSEQ multiplex PCR, while TCRdb's copy carries only in-frame clones and drops some. This table has about 94,000 clones, around 90% appearing once. The sample consisted of peripheral blood, taken on day 0 of AZD1222 vaccination. These receptors were taken from an adult in good health.

The rearrangement links TRBV4-1 to TRBJ2-1; TRBD2 matches at 11 bases. After removal of 1 base from V and 15 bases from J, the junction contained 14 bases not matched to a gene. Germline lookup yields CDR1 MGHRA and CDR2 YSYEKL. The CDR3 totals 16 residues. CDR3 residues: CASSQAVSLLAGEGFF. Written as DNA, the CDR3 is TGCGCCAGCAGCCAAGCCGTATCACTACTAGCGGGGGAGGGGTTCTTC.

The chain uses TRBV5-4 and TRBJ2-1; 9 bases align to TRBD2. The germline V gene has CDR1 SGHNT and CDR2 YYREEE (reference sequence). This CDR3 comprises 15 residues. Germline trimming cut 2 bases from V and 6 bases from J; bases unmatched to any gene: 6. Written as DNA, the CDR3 is TGTGCCAGCAGCTTTTCCTTAGCGGGGGCCAATGAGCAGTTCTTC. This sequence encodes CASSFSLAGANEQFF.

This chain joins TRBV6-5 and TRBJ2-2, with a weak D call TRBD1 (6 bases). Germline values: CDR1 MNHEY, CDR2 SVGAGI. V gave up 6 bases and J gave up 1 base, with 9 bases separating them. CDR3 size: 14 residues. The CDR3 DNA reads TGTGCCAGCAGCCTGGGACAGAACACCGGGGAGCTGTTTTTT. It specifies CASSLGQNTGELFF.

The sample holds a few counts of this clone. The rearrangement uses TRBV14 and TRBJ1-6, with a weak D call TRBD1 (5 bases). Per the germline V gene, CDR1 is SGHDN and CDR2 is FVKESK. The CDR3 totals 15 residues. The V end was cut by 1 base, the J end by 6 bases, with 10 bases between. CDR3 in DNA: TGTGCCAGCAGCCAAGTTACAGGCATTAATTCACCCCTCCACTTT. Residues: CASSQVTGINSPLHF.

The chain uses TRBV5-3 and TRBJ2-7; TRBD1 agrees at 10 bases. TRBV5-3 is labeled an ORF, and its function is uncertain. After removal of 4 bases from V and 3 bases from J, the junction contained 13 bases not matched to a gene. This CDR3 is built from 17 residues. The CDR3 region has the DNA TGTGCCAGAAGCCTTATCTGTAGGGACAGGGGAAGCTACGAGCAGTACTTC. Translated: CARSLICRDRGSYEQYF.

The chain joins TRBV23-1 to TRBJ1-2; 7 positions agree with TRBD1. TRBV23-1 is placed among ORFs of uncertain function. The CDR3 contains 13 residues. V lost 8 bases to trimming and J lost 5 bases; unmatched junction nucleotides: 8. The CDR3 DNA is TGCGCCAGCCTGAGGGGGCGCTATTATGGCTACACCTTC. It yields the protein CASLRGRYYGYTF.

This clone appeared a single time. The chain uses TRBV19 and TRBJ2-1; the D is unclear. CDR1 and CDR2 from the germline V gene are LNHDA and SQIVND (reference sequence). The CDR3 contains 12 residues. The V end lost 4 bases, the J end lost 7 bases, and 8 bases lay between the germline ends. The DNA of the CDR3 is TGTGCCAGTAGTACGATCGGAAATGAGCAGTTCTTC. Amino acid sequence: CASSTIGNEQFF.

The CDR3 sequence: CASSHGLAGAEETQYF. The CDR3 nucleotides read TGTGCCAGCAGCCACGGCCTAGCGGGGGCCGAAGAGACCCAGTACTTC. The J gene is TRBJ2-5, the V gene TRBV3-1 (or the pseudogene TRBV3-2); 10 bases line up with TRBD2. The CDR3 loop spans 16 amino acids. The trim removed 3 bases at V and 3 bases at J, leaving 7 bases unmatched. Germline-derived CDR1 and CDR2 are LGHDT and YNNKEL (reference sequence).

This clone ranks as medium-sized. The chain carries TRBV13 and TRBJ2-3; D is undetermined. V was shortened by 0 bases and J by 4 bases, with 11 bases between the two germline ends. CDR1 is PRHDT, CDR2 FYEKMQ, per germline (reference sequence). The CDR3 covers 15 residues. The CDR3 bases are TGTGCCAGCAGCTTAGGTTCCAGTTTCTCAGATACGCAGTATTTT. Its protein product is CASSLGSSFSDTQYF.

The genes are TRBV6-1 and TRBJ1-1; no clear D gene. This CDR3 spans 12 amino acids. Germline V gene sequence: CDR1 MNHNS, CDR2 SASEGT. Trimming took off 0 bases at V and 7 bases at J, with 6 bases between the two ends. DNA of the CDR3: TGTGCCAGCAGTGAAGCGGTAGTTGAAGCTTTCTTT. Encoded protein: CASSEAVVEAFF.

The rearrangement uses TRBV10-3 and TRBJ2-7; 9 positions agree with TRBD2. The CDR3 consists of 12 residues. Germline V CDR1 and CDR2: ENHRY, SYGVKD. V lost 8 bases, J lost 2 bases, and 1 base stayed unmatched. CDR3 bases: TGTGCCATCGGCGGGGGGGCCTACGAGCAGTACTTC. Translated: CAIGGGAYEQYF.

This chain links TRBV13 with TRBJ1-3, with D possibly being TRBD1 (6 bases). The CDR3 is made up of 15 amino acids. The V gene lost 6 bases and the J gene lost 6 bases, with 18 bases spanning the gap. Germline values: CDR1 PRHDT, CDR2 FYEKMQ (reference sequence). The CDR3 is CASRIFAGGPNTIYF. The CDR3 bases are TGTGCCAGCAGAATATTTGCGGGGGGGCCAAACACCATATATTTT.

The chain links TRBV14 to TRBJ1-2; D is ambiguous. CDR3 size: 13 residues. CDR1 is SGHDN and CDR2 is FVKESK in the germline V gene. With 0 bases removed from V and 5 bases from J, the gap between germline ends came to 7 bases. CDR3 loop: CASSQDMQYGYTF. The DNA for the CDR3 is TGTGCCAGCAGCCAAGATATGCAGTATGGCTACACCTTC.